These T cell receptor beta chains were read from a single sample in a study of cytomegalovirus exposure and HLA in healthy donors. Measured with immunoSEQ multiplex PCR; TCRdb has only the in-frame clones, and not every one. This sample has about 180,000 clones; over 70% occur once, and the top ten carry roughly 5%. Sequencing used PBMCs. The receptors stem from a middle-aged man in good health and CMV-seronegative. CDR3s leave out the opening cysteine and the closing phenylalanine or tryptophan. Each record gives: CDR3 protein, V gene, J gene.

CDR3 protein: ASSLSYGYEQY
V gene: TRBV27
J gene: TRBJ2-7

CDR3 protein: ASSLDTSTSGTDTQY
V gene: TRBV7-8
J gene: TRBJ2-3

CDR3 protein: ASSSTGLAGGRSDTQY
V gene: TRBV7-2
J gene: TRBJ2-3

CDR3 protein: ASSDPRGGRYLH
V gene: TRBV14
J gene: TRBJ1-6

CDR3 protein: ASSLGRGRGEQF
V gene: TRBV7-2
J gene: TRBJ2-1

CDR3 protein: ACRREGPNQY
V gene: TRBV30
J gene: TRBJ2-5

CDR3 protein: ASSRPSGRAIEQY
V gene: TRBV7-2
J gene: TRBJ2-7

CDR3 protein: ASSSSRGQNTEAF
V gene: TRBV11-3
J gene: TRBJ1-1

CDR3 protein: ASREDQTQVNQPQH
V gene: TRBV6-1
J gene: TRBJ1-5

CDR3 protein: ASSDLPGVQETQY
V gene: TRBV7-6
J gene: TRBJ2-5

CDR3 protein: ASRWDRGSNQPQH
V gene: TRBV6-6
J gene: TRBJ1-5

CDR3 protein: SVSNGFNDEQY
V gene: TRBV29-1
J gene: TRBJ2-7

CDR3 protein: ASQRGQIQETQY
V gene: TRBV6-1
J gene: TRBJ2-5

CDR3 protein: ASSLMGHSTGELF
V gene: TRBV7-2
J gene: TRBJ2-2

CDR3 protein: AISETGGGEQY
V gene: TRBV10-3
J gene: TRBJ2-7

CDR3 protein: ASSEGGGEVGYEQY
V gene: TRBV6-1
J gene: TRBJ2-7

CDR3 protein: ASRLESGEAF
V gene: TRBV18
J gene: TRBJ1-1

CDR3 protein: ASAVGGTGELF
V gene: TRBV10-1
J gene: TRBJ2-2

CDR3 protein: ASSELVTGGVRF
V gene: TRBV25-1
J gene: TRBJ2-1

CDR3 protein: ASSSRTSGSEQF
V gene: TRBV14
J gene: TRBJ2-1

CDR3 protein: ASSDSKSSRRGELLLGGL
V gene: TRBV6-4
J gene: TRBJ1-4

CDR3 protein: ASVTVSNQPQH
V gene: TRBV6-1
J gene: TRBJ1-5

CDR3 protein: ASSPWNTEAF
V gene: TRBV7-2
J gene: TRBJ1-1

CDR3 protein: ASSFSSDPKDTQY
V gene: TRBV6-5
J gene: TRBJ2-3

CDR3 protein: ASSQGTGDGYT
V gene: TRBV4-1
J gene: TRBJ1-2

CDR3 protein: ASSDNRGRGELF
V gene: TRBV19
J gene: TRBJ2-2

CDR3 protein: ASSSRGLGNQPQH
V gene: TRBV5-1
J gene: TRBJ1-5

CDR3 protein: ASSLEVGGIVY
V gene: TRBV5-1
J gene: TRBJ2-3

CDR3 protein: ASSVDRGYEQY
V gene: TRBV6-1
J gene: TRBJ2-7

CDR3 protein: ASSFLTGTGTNTGELF
V gene: TRBV5-1
J gene: TRBJ2-2

CDR3 protein: ASKRLDRDYNEQF
V gene: TRBV6-5
J gene: TRBJ2-1

CDR3 protein: ASSLEYEQY
V gene: TRBV7-9
J gene: TRBJ2-7

CDR3 protein: ASSLVGTGGREQY
V gene: TRBV7-2
J gene: TRBJ2-7

CDR3 protein: ASSLGQGSLYEQY
V gene: TRBV7-2
J gene: TRBJ2-7

CDR3 protein: ASSPDSYNEQF
V gene: TRBV5-6
J gene: TRBJ2-1

CDR3 protein: ASSLDDRGYKNIQY
V gene: TRBV11-2
J gene: TRBJ2-4

CDR3 protein: ASSQRGATEAF
V gene: TRBV4-1
J gene: TRBJ1-1

CDR3 protein: ASSTAGLNTGELF
V gene: TRBV19
J gene: TRBJ2-2

CDR3 protein: ASSATSGATGWQY
V gene: TRBV6-5
J gene: TRBJ2-3

CDR3 protein: ASSLAGTGGYGYT
V gene: TRBV2
J gene: TRBJ1-2

CDR3 protein: ASSNAEGANEKLF
V gene: TRBV5-1
J gene: TRBJ1-4

CDR3 protein: SERTSGYNEQF
V gene: TRBV29-1
J gene: TRBJ2-1

CDR3 protein: ASSPSGGSYNEQF
V gene: TRBV4-1
J gene: TRBJ2-1

CDR3 protein: ASSPRWDRGRDTGELF
V gene: TRBV6-4
J gene: TRBJ2-2

CDR3 protein: ASSQSRAGAF
V gene: TRBV14
J gene: TRBJ1-1

CDR3 protein: ASSLGTSGRPNNEQF
V gene: TRBV13
J gene: TRBJ2-1

CDR3 protein: ASEARQETQY
V gene: TRBV5-1
J gene: TRBJ2-5

CDR3 protein: ASSLAVQEKAF
V gene: TRBV5-1
J gene: TRBJ1-1